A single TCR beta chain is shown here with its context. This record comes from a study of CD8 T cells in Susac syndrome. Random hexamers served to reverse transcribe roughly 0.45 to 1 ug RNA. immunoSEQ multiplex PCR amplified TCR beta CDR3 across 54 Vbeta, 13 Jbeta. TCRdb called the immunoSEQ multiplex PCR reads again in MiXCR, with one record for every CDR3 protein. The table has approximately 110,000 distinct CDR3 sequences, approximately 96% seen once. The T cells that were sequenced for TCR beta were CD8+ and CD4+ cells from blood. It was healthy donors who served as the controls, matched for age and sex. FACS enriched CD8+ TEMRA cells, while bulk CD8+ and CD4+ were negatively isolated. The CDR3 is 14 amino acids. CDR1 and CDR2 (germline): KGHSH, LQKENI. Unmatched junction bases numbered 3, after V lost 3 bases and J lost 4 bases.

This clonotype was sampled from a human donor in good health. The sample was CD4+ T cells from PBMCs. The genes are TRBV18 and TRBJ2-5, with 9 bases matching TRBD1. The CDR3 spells CASSPGTGTETQYF. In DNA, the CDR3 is TGTGCCAGCTCACCGGGGACAGGGACAGAGACCCAGTACTTC.